Following are 6 T cell receptor beta chains from one sample sequenced in a study of PD-L1 blockade in urothelial cancer. Generated by immunoSEQ multiplex PCR, the TCRdb table keeps only in-frame clones and is missing some. Here the sample spans 40,000 to 55,000 clones, under 95% being singletons. The time point: peripheral blood 6 weeks after treatment start. The sample was PBMCs, taken around atezolizumab (anti-PD-L1) treatment. These receptors all stem from a man in his 70s with urothelial cancer.

V gene TRBV19 combines with J gene TRBJ1-5; D uncertain. Germline values: CDR1 LNHDA, CDR2 SQIVND (reference sequence). V lost 7 bases to trimming and J lost 7 bases, with 23 bases between them. The CDR3 sequence is 16 residues long. The CDR3 nucleotides are TGTGCCAGTAACCCGGGTCAAGACGGTTTGAGGCAGCCCCAGCATTTT. Protein product: CASNPGQDGLRQPQHF.

This clone came up once. The chain combines TRBV2 with TRBJ1-3, with 7 bases fitting TRBD1. The V gene end was trimmed by 5 bases and the J gene end by 3 bases; junction bases not matched to a gene: 7. The CDR3 loop spans 15 amino acids. Germline lookup yields CDR1 SNHLY and CDR2 FYNNEI. This chain's CDR3 is CASSSDRADGNTIYF. The CDR3 DNA reads TGTGCCAGCAGTTCCGACAGGGCGGATGGAAACACCATATATTTT.

The genes are TRBV11-2 and TRBJ2-1; weak D call: TRBD2 (6 bases). Trimming took 1 base from V and 4 from J, leaving 14 bases between them. CDR3 length: 16 amino acids. Germline V gene lookup returns CDR1 SGHAT and CDR2 FQNNGV. The CDR3 DNA sequence: TGTGCCAGCAGCTTAGGCCGGGACTTCCTTTACAATGAGCAGTTCTTC. Translated: CASSLGRDFLYNEQFF.

CDR3 nucleotides: TGTGCCAGCAGTTACTCCCAGGGGGCGGCTGGCTACACCTTC. The encoded protein is CASSYSQGAAGYTF. The gene calls are TRBV6-5 and TRBJ1-2, with 8 bases aligning to TRBD1. Germline V CDR1 and CDR2: MNHEY, SVGAGI. CDR3 length equals 14 residues. V lost 0 bases, J lost 7 bases, and 4 bases stayed unmatched.

The chain uses TRBV19 and TRBJ2-3; tentative D call: TRBD2 (6 bases). Germline-derived CDR1 and CDR2 are LNHDA and SQIVND (reference sequence). This CDR3 has 13 amino acids. The V end lost 4 bases, the J end lost 3 bases, and 8 bases lay between the germline ends. CDR3 loop: CASSTGATDTQYF. Here the CDR3 DNA reads TGTGCCAGTAGTACGGGAGCTACAGATACGCAGTATTTT. The full variable domain, with the rest looked up from reference TRBV19 and TRBJ2-3, is DGGITQSPKYLFRKEGQNVTLSCEQNLNHDAMYWYRQDPGQGLRLIYYSQIVNDFQKGDIAEGYSVSREKKESFPLTVTSAQKNPTAFYLCASSTGATDTQYFGPGTRLTVL.

This sequence joins TRBV6-6 and TRBJ2-7; 8 positions agree with TRBD2. CDR1 is MNHNY and CDR2 is SVGAGI in the germline V gene (reference sequence). The CDR3 consists of 16 residues. Unmatched junction bases numbered 13, after V lost 2 bases and J lost 7 bases. The CDR3 sequence is CASSYGAGGPGSEQYF. Written as DNA, the CDR3 is TGTGCCAGCAGTTACGGGGCGGGAGGCCCGGGCAGTGAGCAGTACTTC.